This TCR beta chain was identified during a study of breast tumors, draining lymph nodes, adjacent tissues. TCRdb processed the multiplex PCR reads anew with MiXCR; each CDR3 protein has one entry. The data contain 150,000 to 250,000 distinct CDR3 sequences, approximately 30% of them singletons. Samples came from axillary lymph nodes draining the breast cancer. This clonotype has at least ten counts. The antigen remains undetermined. Study-wide findings and caveats: Findings are consistent with lymph node origin and intratumoral expansion of most tumor T cells. Compared with basal-like, luminal-like tumors shared significantly more repertoire with nontumor tissue. Tumor TCR diversity was below lymph nodes but above nontumor tissue.

The sequenced sample was axillary lymph node tissue. This sequence originates from a female donor with breast cancer. Some clones in this sample may be carry-over from other donors' samples.

CDR3 sequence (DNA): TGCAGTGCTAGACCCGGACCCTTCTCCCATGGAAAACTGTTTTTT. It yields the protein CSARPGPFSHGKLFF. The chain has TRBV20-1 and TRBJ1-4; no definite D call. This CDR3 contains 15 residues. Between the trimmed V and J ends, which lost 2 bases and 10 bases, there was a span of 20 bases. CDR1 DFQATT and CDR2 SNEGSKA come from the germline V gene (reference sequence).